This T cell receptor (beta chain) was recorded in a study of metastatic and nonmetastatic thyroid tumors. Study context: Malignant and benign thyroid patients had repertoires compared in peripheral blood and tumor or nodule tissue.

In the case of this clone: Its antigen is unknown.

Trimming took 2 bases from V and 3 from J; bases not matched to a gene: 7. This CDR3 is 16 amino acids long. Germline values: CDR1 DFQATT, CDR2 SNEGSKA (reference sequence). Per the original data handling: Between-group CDR3 differences, defined by clinicopathological status, yielded a distant-metastasis classifier for papillary thyroid cancer. Through MiXCR, TCRdb re-clonotyped the PCR reads. None of the V and J calls come from the authors' own analysis; TCRdb made them. The repertoire holds about 23,000 clones, 20% to 30% seen once, with 5.4% in the top ten. Every patient underwent thyroid surgery untreated. The study's findings and limits: The reported finding was significantly higher TCR beta diversity in malignant thyroid tumors relative to benign nodules, in blood and tumor.

This clonotype was sampled from a female donor with papillary thyroid cancer or a benign thyroid nodule (not recorded which). Some clones in this sample may be carry-over from other donors' samples. This chain uses TRBV20-1 with TRBJ2-7; the match to TRBD2 covers 13 bases. The sample was tumor tissue. In nucleotides, the CDR3 is TGCAGTGCTAGACCCCTGAGGACTAGCGGGAGCTACGAGCAGTACTTC. The encoded protein is CSARPLRTSGSYEQYF.